What follows are 2 T cell receptor beta chains derived from one specimen sequenced in a study of blood T cell repertoires in COVID-19 (dated by TCRdb to the early 2020s). Libraries were made using the immunoSEQ multiplex PCR assay. TCRdb stores this immuneACCESS table with in-frame sequences only. Part of the clones is absent; in the studies checked, under half of the shortfall reflects unresolved V genes, and no reason is known for the rest. The table for this sample lists over 200,000 clones; over 70% of them were counted only once. 7.9% of the sample is taken by the ten largest. Source material: peripheral blood. The receptors shown here come from a woman aged 80 or over with acute or convalescent COVID-19.

The V gene is TRBV6-5, the J gene TRBJ2-2; 11 bases align to TRBD2. From germline, CDR1 is MNHEY and CDR2 SVGAGI. CDR3 length equals 16 residues. The J segment lost 7 bases and the V segment lost 0 bases, leaving 4 bases of the junction unmatched. CDR3 protein: CASSYSSSGGIGELFF. The CDR3, as DNA: TGTGCCAGCAGTTACTCCTCTAGCGGGGGGATCGGGGAGCTGTTTTTT.

The rearrangement uses TRBV3-1 (or the pseudogene TRBV3-2) and TRBJ2-1; D is perhaps TRBD1 (5 bases). The CDR3 extends over 12 amino acids. Germline CDR1 LGHDT, CDR2 YNNKEL (reference sequence). Between the trimmed V and J ends, which lost 9 bases and 7 bases, there was a span of 13 bases. CDR3 sequence reads: CASLTASNEQFF. In DNA form, the CDR3 reads TGTGCCAGTCTGACAGCGTCGAATGAGCAGTTCTTC.